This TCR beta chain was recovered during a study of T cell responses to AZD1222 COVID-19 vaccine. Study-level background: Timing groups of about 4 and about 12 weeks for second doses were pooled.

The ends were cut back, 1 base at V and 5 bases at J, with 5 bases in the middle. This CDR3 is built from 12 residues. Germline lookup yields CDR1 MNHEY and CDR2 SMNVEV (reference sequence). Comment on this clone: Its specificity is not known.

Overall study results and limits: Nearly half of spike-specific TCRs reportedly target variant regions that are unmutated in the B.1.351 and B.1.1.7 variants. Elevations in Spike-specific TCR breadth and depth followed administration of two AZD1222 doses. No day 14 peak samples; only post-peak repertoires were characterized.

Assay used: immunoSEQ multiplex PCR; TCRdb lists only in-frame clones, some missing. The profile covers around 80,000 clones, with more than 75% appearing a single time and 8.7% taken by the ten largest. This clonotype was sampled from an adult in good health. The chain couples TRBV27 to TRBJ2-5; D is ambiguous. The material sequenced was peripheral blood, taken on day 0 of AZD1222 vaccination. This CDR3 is CASSLLGETQYF. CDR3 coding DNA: TGTGCCAGCAGTTTATTAGGGGAGACCCAGTACTTC.